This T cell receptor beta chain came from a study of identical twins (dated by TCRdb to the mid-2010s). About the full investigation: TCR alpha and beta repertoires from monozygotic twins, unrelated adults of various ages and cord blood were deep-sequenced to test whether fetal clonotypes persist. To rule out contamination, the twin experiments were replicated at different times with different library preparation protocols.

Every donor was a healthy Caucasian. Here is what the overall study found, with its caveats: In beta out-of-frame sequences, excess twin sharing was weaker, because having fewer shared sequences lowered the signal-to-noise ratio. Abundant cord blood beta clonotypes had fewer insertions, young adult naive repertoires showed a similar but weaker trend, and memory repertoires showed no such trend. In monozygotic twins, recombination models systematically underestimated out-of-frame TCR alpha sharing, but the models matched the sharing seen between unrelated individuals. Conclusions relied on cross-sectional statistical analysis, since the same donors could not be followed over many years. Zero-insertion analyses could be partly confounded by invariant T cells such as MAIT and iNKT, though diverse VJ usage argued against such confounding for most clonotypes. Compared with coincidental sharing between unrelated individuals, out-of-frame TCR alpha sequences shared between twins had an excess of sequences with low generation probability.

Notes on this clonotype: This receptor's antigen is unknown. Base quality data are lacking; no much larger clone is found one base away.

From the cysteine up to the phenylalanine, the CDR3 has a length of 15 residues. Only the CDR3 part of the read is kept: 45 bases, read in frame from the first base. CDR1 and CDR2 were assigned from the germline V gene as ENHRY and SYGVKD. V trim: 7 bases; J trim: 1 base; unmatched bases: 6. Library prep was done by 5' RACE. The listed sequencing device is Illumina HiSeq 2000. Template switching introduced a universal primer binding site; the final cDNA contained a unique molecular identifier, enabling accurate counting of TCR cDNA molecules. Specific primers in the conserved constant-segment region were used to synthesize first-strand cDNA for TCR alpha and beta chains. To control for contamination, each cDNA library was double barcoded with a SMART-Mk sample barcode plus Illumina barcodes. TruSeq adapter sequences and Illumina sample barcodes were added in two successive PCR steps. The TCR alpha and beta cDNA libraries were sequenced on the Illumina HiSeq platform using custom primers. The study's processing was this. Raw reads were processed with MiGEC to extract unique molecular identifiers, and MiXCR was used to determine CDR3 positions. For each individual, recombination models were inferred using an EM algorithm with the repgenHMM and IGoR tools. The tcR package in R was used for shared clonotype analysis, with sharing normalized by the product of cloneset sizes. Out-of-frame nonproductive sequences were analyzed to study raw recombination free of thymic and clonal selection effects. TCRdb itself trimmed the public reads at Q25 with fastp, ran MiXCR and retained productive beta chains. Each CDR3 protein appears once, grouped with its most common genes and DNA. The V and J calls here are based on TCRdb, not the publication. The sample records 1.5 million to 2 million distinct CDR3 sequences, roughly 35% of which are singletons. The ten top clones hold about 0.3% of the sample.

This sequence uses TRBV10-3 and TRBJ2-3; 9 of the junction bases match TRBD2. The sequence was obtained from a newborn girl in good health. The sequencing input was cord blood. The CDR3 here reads CAIKSQRGGTDTQYF. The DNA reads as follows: TGTGCCATCAAGAGCCAGCGGGGGGGCACAGATACGCAGTATTTT.